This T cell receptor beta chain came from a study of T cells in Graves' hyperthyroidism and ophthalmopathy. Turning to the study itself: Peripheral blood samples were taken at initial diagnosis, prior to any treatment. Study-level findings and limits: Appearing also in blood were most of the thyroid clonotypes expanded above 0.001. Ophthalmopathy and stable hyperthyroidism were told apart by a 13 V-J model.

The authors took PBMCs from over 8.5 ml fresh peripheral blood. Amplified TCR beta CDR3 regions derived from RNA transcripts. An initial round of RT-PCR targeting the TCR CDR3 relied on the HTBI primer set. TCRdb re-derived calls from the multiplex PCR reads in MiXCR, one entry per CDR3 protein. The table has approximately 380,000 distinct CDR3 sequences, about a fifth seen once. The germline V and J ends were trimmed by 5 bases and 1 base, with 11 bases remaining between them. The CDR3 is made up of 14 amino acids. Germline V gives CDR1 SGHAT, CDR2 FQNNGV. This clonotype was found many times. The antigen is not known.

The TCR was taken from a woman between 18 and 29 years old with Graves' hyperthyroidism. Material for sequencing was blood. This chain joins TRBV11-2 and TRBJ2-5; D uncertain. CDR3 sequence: CASSRLRPQETQYF. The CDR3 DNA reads TGTGCCAGCAGCCGTCTCCGGCCCCAAGAGACCCAGTACTTC.